Following are 32 T cell receptor beta chains from one sample sequenced in a study of T cells in localized non-small cell lung cancer. Profiling relied on immunoSEQ multiplex PCR, and the TCRdb table lists in-frame clones only, not all of them. In the table there are about 25,000 clones, approximately 86% of which are singletons. Source: peripheral blood, taken before any cancer treatment. All receptors derive from a female donor aged 60 or older with stage I lung adenocarcinoma.

The rearrangement links TRBV9 to TRBJ2-2, with a possible D match to TRBD1 (6 bases). The CDR3 extends over 13 amino acids. Germline values: CDR1 SGDLS, CDR2 YYNGEE. Trimming removed 3 bases from V and 9 bases from J, with 12 bases in between. DNA for the CDR3: TGTGCCAGCAGCGCCTTACAGGGCCGGGAGCTGTTTTTT. This translates into CASSALQGRELFF.

The V and J genes are TRBV27 and TRBJ2-2; D uncertain. There are 16 residues in the CDR3. The V and J ends lost 3 bases and 0 bases respectively, with 11 bases between them. The germline CDR1 and CDR2 sequences are MNHEY and SMNVEV (reference sequence). CDR3 nucleotides: TGTGCCAGCAGTTTCTCGGCTTACGCGAACACCGGGGAGCTGTTTTTT. This codes for CASSFSAYANTGELFF.

The chain links TRBV4-1 to TRBJ2-5; 8 bases agree with TRBD2. V dropped 4 bases and J dropped 4; count of bases not matched to a gene: 11. CDR1 and CDR2 (germline): MGHRA, YSYEKL. The CDR3 is made up of 16 amino acids. CDR3 coding DNA: TGCGCCAGCAGCCGGGGAGAACTAGCGGTCACAGAGACCCAGTACTTC. Protein: CASSRGELAVTETQYF.

The V gene is TRBV9, the J gene TRBJ2-2; D not resolved. This CDR3 is 15 amino acids long. V was shortened by 4 bases and J by 0 bases, with 10 bases between the two germline ends. CDR1 SGDLS and CDR2 YYNGEE come from the germline V gene. CDR3: CASSPTVTNTGELFF. The CDR3 DNA reads TGTGCCAGCAGCCCCACGGTTACGAACACCGGGGAGCTGTTTTTT.

The chain carries TRBV15 and TRBJ1-3; D gene uncertain. The CDR3 is 15 residues long. Trimming cost V 0 bases and J 0 bases, with 6 bases left between them. Germline CDR1 and CDR2: LNHNV and YYDKDF (reference sequence). In DNA, the CDR3 is TGTGCCACCAGCAGAGATGTGAACTCTGGAAACACCATATATTTT. It encodes CATSRDVNSGNTIYF. The whole variable domain, filled in from reference TRBV15 and TRBJ1-3, reads DAMVIQNPRYQVTQFGKPVTLSCSQTLNHNVMYWYQQKSSQAPKLLFHYYDKDFNNEADTPDNFQSRRPNTSFCFLDIRSPGLGDTAMYLCATSRDVNSGNTIYFGEGSWLTVV.

The rearrangement uses TRBV5-1 and TRBJ1-1, with no clear D. V was clipped by 0 bases and J by 5 bases, with 11 bases between them. Germline CDR1 reads SGHRS; CDR2 reads YFSETQ. The CDR3 length is 14 residues. The CDR3 loop reads CASSLDGMETEAFF. The CDR3 region has the DNA TGCGCCAGCAGCTTGGACGGGATGGAGACTGAAGCTTTCTTT.

A single count supports this clone. The gene calls are TRBV14 and TRBJ2-2; TRBD1 matches 7 bases. The length of the CDR3 is 15 residues. The germline V gene has CDR1 SGHDN and CDR2 FVKESK. The V and J ends lost 7 bases and 0 bases, in that order; junction bases with no gene match: 5. CDR3 sequence (DNA): TGTGCCAGCAAACCACAGGGGCCGAACACCGGGGAGCTGTTTTTT. Protein sequence: CASKPQGPNTGELFF. The full variable domain, in which reference TRBV14 and TRBJ2-2 provide the parts outside the CDR3, is EAGVTQFPSHSVIEKGQTVTLRCDPISGHDNLYWYRRVMGKEIKFLLHFVKESKQDESGMPNNRFLAERTGGTYSTLKVQPAELEDSGVYFCASKPQGPNTGELFFGEGSRLTVL.

This rearrangement joins TRBV25-1 to TRBJ1-1, with TRBD1 as a possible D gene (5 bases). Trimming took off 3 bases at V and 3 bases at J, with 14 bases between the two ends. Germline V CDR1 and CDR2: MGHDK, SYGVNS. The CDR3 runs to 15 residues. The CDR3 DNA reads as TGTGCCAGCAGTGACGAAAGGGGAGGGCACACTGAAGCTTTCTTT. It codes for CASSDERGGHTEAFF. Looking up the rest from reference TRBV25-1 and TRBJ1-1 gives the full variable domain: EADIYQTPRYLVIGTGKKITLECSQTMGHDKMYWYQQDPGMELHLIHYSYGVNSTEKGDLSSESTVSRIRTEHFPLTLESARPSHTSQYLCASSDERGGHTEAFFGQGTRLTVV.

V gene TRBV7-6 combines with J gene TRBJ2-7, with 9 nucleotides matching TRBD1. The junction had 10 bases not matched to a gene; V was cut back by 5 bases and J by 5 bases. Germline V gene data show CDR1 as SGHVS and CDR2 as FNYEAQ. CDR3 length: 15 amino acids. CDR3 region: CASSRNPGTGNEQYF. In DNA form, the CDR3 reads TGTGCCAGCAGCCGAAACCCCGGGACAGGGAACGAGCAGTACTTC.

The rearrangement uses TRBV19 and TRBJ1-5; TRBD1 is a possible D gene (6 bases). Germline lookup yields CDR1 LNHDA and CDR2 SQIVND (reference sequence). The CDR3 is made up of 14 amino acids. Trimming stripped 5 bases from V and 6 bases from J, with 14 bases between. CDR3 sequence: CASSPTGFSQPQHF. CDR3 sequence (DNA): TGTGCCAGTAGTCCCACAGGGTTTAGTCAGCCCCAGCATTTT.

The CDR3 loop is CACKGGWTSEAFF. The CDR3 DNA sequence: TGTGCCTGCAAAGGAGGCTGGACGTCTGAAGCTTTCTTT. The V gene is TRBV6-1, the J gene TRBJ1-1; no firm D call. The V and J ends lost 11 bases and 6 bases respectively, with 19 bases between them. CDR3 length: 13 amino acids. The germline V gene encodes CDR1 MNHNS and CDR2 SASEGT.

This clone has only one observation. This chain links TRBV14 with TRBJ2-4; D call uncertain. Germline lookup yields CDR1 SGHDN and CDR2 FVKESK. The CDR3 runs 13 residues. V was cut by 1 base and J by 5 bases, with 6 bases left in between. For the CDR3, the DNA is TGTGCCAGCAGCCAAGGGACGGAAAACATTCAGTACTTC. It is translated as CASSQGTENIQYF.

The chain is built from TRBV27 and TRBJ1-5; TRBD1 aligns across 8 bases. The CDR3 contains 17 residues. Per the germline V gene, CDR1 is MNHEY and CDR2 is SMNVEV (reference sequence). The V and J ends lost 4 bases and 3 bases, in that order; junction bases with no gene match: 11. This CDR3 is CASSSTGTGVSNQPQHF. The CDR3 nucleotides are TGTGCCAGCAGTTCCACCGGGACAGGCGTTTCCAATCAGCCCCAGCATTTT.

This clone was detected a few times. This rearrangement joins TRBV9 to TRBJ1-4; possibly TRBD1 for D (6 bases). V gave up 1 base and J gave up 5 bases, with 15 bases separating them. Germline assignment: CDR1 SGDLS and CDR2 YYNGEE. The CDR3 extends over 16 amino acids. The CDR3 coding sequence is TGTGCCAGCAGCGTAACCCCCGGACAGCAGAATGAAAAACTGTTTTTT. Translation gives CASSVTPGQQNEKLFF.

V gene TRBV9 combines with J gene TRBJ2-4, with 11 positions matching TRBD2. Germline CDR1 SGDLS, CDR2 YYNGEE. The CDR3 runs 17 residues. The V gene end was trimmed by 2 bases and the J gene end by 7 bases; junction bases not matched to a gene: 11. CDR3 DNA: TGTGCCAGCAGCGTTAGCGGGGGGGCGCCGGAGGGCAACATTCAGTACTTC. As protein: CASSVSGGAPEGNIQYF.

V is TRBV11-2 and J is TRBJ2-1; D is ambiguous. CDR1 SGHAT and CDR2 FQNNGV come from the germline V gene. V lost 1 base, J lost 6 bases, and 10 bases lay in between. The CDR3 is 14 residues long. For the CDR3, the DNA is TGTGCCAGCAGCTTAGCGGGCCCCTTCAATGAGCAGTTCTTC. The encoded protein is CASSLAGPFNEQFF.

The CDR3 DNA reads TGCAGCGTAAGGGTGGGGGGAAATTCACCCCTCCACTTT. This translates into CSVRVGGNSPLHF. The chain joins TRBV29-1 to TRBJ1-6; D may be TRBD1 (5 bases). Germline loops: CDR1 SQVTM, CDR2 ANQGSEA. V was pared by 6 bases and J by 7 bases, with 13 bases between. The CDR3 is made up of 13 amino acids.

The CDR3 nucleotides are TGTGCCAGCAGCTTATCCCCGATTCTCCTCAAGTCTAACTATGGCTACACCTTC. Amino acid sequence: CASSLSPILLKSNYGYTF. This chain joins TRBV7-8 and TRBJ1-2; no clear D. V lost 2 bases, J lost 0 bases, and 19 bases lay in between. The CDR3 consists of 18 residues. Per the germline V gene, CDR1 is SGHVS and CDR2 is FQNEAQ.

This chain uses TRBV9 with TRBJ1-1, with unresolved D. Trimming left V 0 bases short and J 5 bases short, with 8 bases between. The CDR3 is 13 amino acids. Per germline, CDR1 SGDLS and CDR2 YYNGEE. CDR3 sequence: CASSVEPGTEAFF. In nucleotides, the CDR3 is TGTGCCAGCAGCGTAGAACCGGGGACTGAAGCTTTCTTT.

The chain recombines TRBV19 with TRBJ2-5; 9 bases align to TRBD1. Trimming removed 6 bases from V and 4 bases from J; junction bases left unmatched: 9. The CDR3 sequence is 15 residues long. Germline V gene data show CDR1 as LNHDA and CDR2 as SQIVND (reference sequence). The CDR3 region is CASSPGQGWGETQYF. In DNA form, the CDR3 reads TGTGCCAGTAGCCCGGGACAGGGCTGGGGAGAGACCCAGTACTTC.

The gene calls are TRBV18 and TRBJ1-1, with a tentative D call TRBD1 (6 bases). Germline-derived CDR1 and CDR2 are KGHSH and LQKENI. The CDR3 contains 13 residues. V lost 8 bases and J lost 4, with 14 bases in between. The CDR3 sequence: CASHGGAGTEAFF. The CDR3 region has the DNA TGTGCCAGCCACGGGGGCGCGGGCACTGAAGCTTTCTTT.

CDR3 loop: CAISEFLRGQGLNYGYTF. CDR3 DNA: TGTGCCATCAGTGAGTTTCTCAGAGGACAGGGACTTAACTATGGCTACACCTTC. The genes are TRBV10-3 and TRBJ1-2, with 8 bases lining up with TRBD1. J gave up 1 base and V 1 base, and 11 bases lay outside the gene matches. Germline V CDR1 and CDR2: ENHRY, SYGVKD. The CDR3 spans 18 residues.

This chain connects TRBV5-1 to TRBJ2-5; D might be TRBD1 or TRBD2, each matching 5 bases. The CDR3 has 14 residues. Germline V lookup: CDR1 SGHRS, CDR2 YFSETQ. Trimming took 4 bases from V and 4 from J, leaving 14 bases between them. The CDR3 spells CASSLWGNVETQYF. The CDR3 bases are TGCGCCAGCAGCCTATGGGGGAATGTAGAGACCCAGTACTTC.

This chain joins TRBV27 and TRBJ1-4; 7 bases line up with TRBD1. Germline-derived CDR1 and CDR2 are MNHEY and SMNVEV (reference sequence). The CDR3 sequence is 16 residues long. The ends lost 3 bases at V and 4 bases at J; junction bases unmatched: 8. CDR3 DNA: TGTGCCAGCAGTTTTCGAACGACAGGGAGTAATGAAAAACTGTTTTTT. This codes for CASSFRTTGSNEKLFF.

CDR3 in DNA: TGTGCCAGTAGTATGTCCTGGGGTACAGATACGCAGTATTTT. Encoded protein: CASSMSWGTDTQYF. The chain carries TRBV19 and TRBJ2-3, with D uncertain. Looked up from germline, CDR1 is LNHDA and CDR2 is SQIVND (reference sequence). Trimming took 3 bases from V and 3 from J, leaving 10 bases between them. This CDR3 is built from 14 residues.

The rearrangement links TRBV6-5 to TRBJ1-3; D perhaps matches TRBD1 (5 bases). Germline V gene lookup returns CDR1 MNHEY and CDR2 SVGAGI. V was shortened by 4 bases and J by 4 bases, with 11 bases between the two germline ends. The CDR3 covers 14 residues. The CDR3 sequence is CASSWGPNGNTIYF. In nucleotides, the CDR3 is TGTGCCAGCAGTTGGGGCCCTAACGGAAACACCATATATTTT.

The CDR3 nucleotides read TGTGCCAGTAGTAAGACAGGGGAGGTGATGAACACTGAAGCTTTCTTT. Translation: CASSKTGEVMNTEAFF. This rearrangement joins TRBV19 to TRBJ1-1; TRBD1 matches at 8 bases. CDR1 is LNHDA and CDR2 is SQIVND in the germline V gene (reference sequence). V lost 4 bases to trimming and J lost 0 bases; unmatched junction nucleotides: 7. This CDR3 has 16 amino acids. Drawing the rest from reference TRBV19 and TRBJ1-1, the complete variable domain is DGGITQSPKYLFRKEGQNVTLSCEQNLNHDAMYWYRQDPGQGLRLIYYSQIVNDFQKGDIAEGYSVSREKKESFPLTVTSAQKNPTAFYLCASSKTGEVMNTEAFFGQGTRLTVV.

V gene TRBV30 combines with J gene TRBJ1-1; D remains unclear. The CDR3 totals 13 residues. The V gene's germline CDR1 is GTSNPN and CDR2 SVGIG (reference sequence). V lost 0 bases, J lost 2 bases, and 7 bases lay in between. For the CDR3, the DNA is TGTGCCTGGAGTGTAAACTCAAACACTGAAGCTTTCTTT. Translating gives CAWSVNSNTEAFF.

This clone was detected a few times. This sequence joins TRBV6-5 and TRBJ1-3; D is unclear. Between the trimmed V and J ends, which lost 8 bases and 4 bases, there was a span of 6 bases. Per the germline V gene, CDR1 is MNHEY and CDR2 is SVGAGI. The CDR3 extends over 11 amino acids. CDR3 nucleotide sequence: TGTGCCAGCTGGTCCGGAAACACCATATATTTT. This translates into CASWSGNTIYF.

The chain carries TRBV25-1 and TRBJ2-3; D ambiguous. The V and J ends lost 4 bases and 1 base respectively, with 9 bases between them. Germline V CDR1 and CDR2: MGHDK, SYGVNS. The CDR3 covers 14 residues. CDR3 protein: CASSVRQRTDTQYF. CDR3 DNA: TGTGCCAGCAGTGTCAGACAACGCACAGATACGCAGTATTTT.

V usage is TRBV19 and J usage is TRBJ2-7, with 7 bases aligning to TRBD1. The J segment lost 7 bases and the V segment lost 6 bases, leaving 9 bases of the junction unmatched. The germline gives CDR1 LNHDA, CDR2 SQIVND (reference sequence). The CDR3 totals 13 residues. Written as DNA, the CDR3 is TGTGCCAGTAGCGACAGGGCTGAGGGGGAGCAGTACTTC. Amino acid sequence: CASSDRAEGEQYF.

The rearrangement uses TRBV2 and TRBJ2-2, with 7 bases identical to TRBD1. This CDR3 contains 16 residues. CDR1 and CDR2 (germline): SNHLY, FYNNEI. V was pared by 5 bases and J by 0 bases, with 6 bases of the junction left unmatched. The CDR3 reads CASSPLDRPNTGELFF. DNA for the CDR3: TGTGCCAGCAGTCCCTTGGACAGGCCGAACACCGGGGAGCTGTTTTTT.